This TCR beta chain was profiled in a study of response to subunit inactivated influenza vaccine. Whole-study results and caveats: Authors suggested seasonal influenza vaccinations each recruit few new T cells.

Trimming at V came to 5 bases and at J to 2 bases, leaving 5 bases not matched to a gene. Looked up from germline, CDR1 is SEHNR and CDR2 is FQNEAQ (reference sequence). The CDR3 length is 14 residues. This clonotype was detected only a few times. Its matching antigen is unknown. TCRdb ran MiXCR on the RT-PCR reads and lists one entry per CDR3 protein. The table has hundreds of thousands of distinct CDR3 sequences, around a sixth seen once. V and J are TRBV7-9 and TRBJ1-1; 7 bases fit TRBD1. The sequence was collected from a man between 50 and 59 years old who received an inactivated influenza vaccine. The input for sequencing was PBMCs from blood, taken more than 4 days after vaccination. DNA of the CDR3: TGTGCCAGCAGCCAACAGGGGCCAAACACTGAAGCTTTCTTT. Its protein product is CASSQQGPNTEAFF.